Each of the 30 T cell receptor beta chains below was sequenced from the same sample in a study of blood T cells in healthy people across ages. Through a sample-barcoded 5' primer and a J-beta primer mix, a second PCR was run for roughly 7 to 11 cycles. TCRdb reprocessed the 5' RACE reads via MiXCR and lists one record per CDR3 protein. The sample lists approximately 800,000 distinct CDR3 sequences; about 42% were seen once. The sequenced sample was blood. These receptors were taken from an elderly man in good health.

A remark on this clonotype: One base away lies a much larger clone, so this may be a sequencing read error. The chain links TRBV5-1 to TRBJ1-1, with D unclear. Per the germline V gene, CDR1 is SGHRS and CDR2 is YFSETQ. CDR3 length: 14 amino acids. CDR3 bases: TGCGCCGGCAGCGTGGACGGAGGTGACACTGAAGCTTTCTTT. This codes for CAGSVDGGDTEAFF.

This clonotype came up a few times. The chain links TRBV29-1 to TRBJ1-2, with a tentative D call TRBD1 (6 bases). CDR3 length equals 13 residues. Germline CDR1 reads SQVTM; CDR2 reads ANQGSEA. Trimming removed 0 bases at V and 6 bases at J, with 11 bases between. The CDR3 loop reads CSVEDYGGNGYTF. CDR3 coding DNA: TGCAGCGTTGAAGATTATGGGGGCAATGGCTACACCTTC.

V and J are TRBV20-1 and TRBJ2-2, with 9 nucleotides matching TRBD1. The CDR3 runs 16 residues. CDR1 is DFQATT and CDR2 is SNEGSKA in the germline V gene (reference sequence). V was clipped by 5 bases and J by 4 bases; unmatched bases: 11. CDR3 bases: TGCAGTGCTGCTCGACCGGGACAGGGTCCCACCGGGGAGCTGTTTTTT. Residues: CSAARPGQGPTGELFF.

The CDR3 here is CASSQGRLYNEQFF. The CDR3 DNA follows: TGTGCCAGCAGCCAAGGACGCCTTTACAATGAGCAGTTCTTC. V usage is TRBV3-1 and J usage is TRBJ2-1; D gene uncertain. This CDR3 has 14 amino acids. CDR1 is LGHDT and CDR2 is YNNKEL in the germline V gene (reference sequence). Trimming removed 1 base from V and 4 bases from J, with 8 bases in between.

This clonotype has more than one count but fewer than ten. The J gene is TRBJ2-1, the V gene TRBV11-1; TRBD2 aligns across 13 bases. Trimming removed 4 bases from V and 14 bases from J; junction bases left unmatched: 8. From germline, CDR1 is SGHAT and CDR2 FQDESV (reference sequence). This CDR3 is 14 amino acids long. CDR3 sequence reads: CASSYTSGRAGEFF. The CDR3, as DNA: TGTGCCAGCAGCTATACTAGCGGGAGGGCCGGGGAGTTCTTC.

This sequence joins TRBV5-6 and TRBJ2-3; 8 bases fit TRBD2. From germline, CDR1 is SGHDT and CDR2 YYEEEE. The junction had 12 bases not matched to a gene; V was cut back by 0 bases and J by 6 bases. The CDR3 has 17 residues. For the CDR3, the DNA is TGTGCCAGCAGCTTGGTGGCGGGAGGCCCCCACGGGGATACGCAGTATTTT. This translates into CASSLVAGGPHGDTQYF.

The genes are TRBV18 and TRBJ2-5, with TRBD2 identical over 8 bases. The ends lost 3 bases at V and 8 bases at J; junction bases unmatched: 8. The germline gives CDR1 KGHSH, CDR2 LQKENI. The CDR3 is 14 residues long. The CDR3 sequence: CASSPGTRADTQYF. DNA for the CDR3: TGTGCCAGCTCACCCGGGACTAGGGCAGACACCCAGTACTTC.

The gene calls are TRBV6-4 and TRBJ2-1; 12 nucleotides align to TRBD2. Germline V gene data show CDR1 as MRHNA and CDR2 as SNTAGT. The trim removed 0 bases at V and 7 bases at J, leaving 4 bases unmatched. This CDR3 spans 16 amino acids. The CDR3 nucleotides read TGTGCCAGCAGTGACTCGACTAGCGGGAGTCGGAATGAGCAGTTCTTC. Translation gives CASSDSTSGSRNEQFF.

The chain is built from TRBV11-2 and TRBJ1-1; 8 nucleotides match TRBD1. J was trimmed by 11 bases and V by 4 bases; bases with no gene match: 6. Germline CDR1 is SGHAT and CDR2 is FQNNGV. The CDR3 loop spans 12 amino acids. CDR3 sequence reads: CASSSQQGVAFF. In DNA form, the CDR3 reads TGTGCCAGCAGCTCGCAACAGGGGGTTGCTTTCTTT.

This clonotype was counted a few times. DNA for the CDR3: TGTGCCAGCACTAGTCCAGGGGGTTGGACAGCTTCCTACGAGCAGTACTTC. As protein: CASTSPGGWTASYEQYF. The chain combines TRBV2 with TRBJ2-7, with 7 bases aligning to TRBD1. Trimming cost V 7 bases and J 1 base; bases outside gene matches: 16. This CDR3 has 17 residues. In germline, CDR1 is SNHLY, CDR2 FYNNEI.

V usage is TRBV7-9 and J usage is TRBJ1-2; D ambiguous. Per germline, CDR1 SEHNR and CDR2 FQNEAQ (reference sequence). The V end was cut by 5 bases, the J end by 5 bases, with 9 bases between. The CDR3 loop spans 12 amino acids. The CDR3 loop reads CASSPPGYGYTF. CDR3 sequence (DNA): TGTGCCAGCAGCCCACCAGGATATGGCTACACCTTC.

The chain links TRBV7-2 to TRBJ2-5; a weak D match, TRBD2 (6 bases). CDR3 size: 14 residues. Trimming removed 1 base at V and 5 bases at J, with 11 bases between. Germline V CDR1 and CDR2: SGHTA, FQGNSA. The CDR3 DNA reads as TGTGCCAGCAGCTTAGTCGGGAGCACTGAGACCCAGTACTTC. Translating gives CASSLVGSTETQYF.

The chain joins TRBV12-5 to TRBJ1-1, with TRBD1 as a possible D gene (6 bases). This CDR3 spans 14 amino acids. Between the trimmed V and J ends, which lost 1 base and 6 bases, there was a span of 12 bases. In germline, CDR1 is LGHNT, CDR2 FRNRAP. The CDR3 DNA follows: TGTGCTAGTGGTTTGGCACAGGGTGTCGCTGAAGCTTTCTTT. Protein product: CASGLAQGVAEAFF.

This clonotype was seen a handful of times. The V gene is TRBV7-3, the J gene TRBJ2-7; D might be TRBD1 (6 bases). The V end was cut by 6 bases, the J end by 3 bases, with 12 bases between. The V gene's germline CDR1 is SGHTA and CDR2 FQGTGA. This CDR3 is 13 amino acids long. CDR3 in amino acids: CASSEAGVYEQYF. CDR3 DNA sequence: TGTGCCAGCAGTGAGGCAGGGGTCTACGAGCAGTACTTC.

The V gene is TRBV5-1, the J gene TRBJ2-1; the match to TRBD2 covers 11 bases. V was clipped by 4 bases and J by 9 bases; unmatched bases: 9. Germline assignment: CDR1 SGHRS and CDR2 YFSETQ. This CDR3 spans 15 amino acids. The CDR3 bases are TGCGCCAGCAGCCCAACTAGCGGGAGAGGTGGTGAGCAGTTCTTC. Encoded protein: CASSPTSGRGGEQFF.

The chain is built from TRBV21-1 and TRBJ1-5. TRBV21-1 is recorded as a pseudogene. This CDR3 has 17 amino acids. This CDR3 reads CASSKKRSQYSNQPQHF. CDR3 bases: TGTGCCAGCAGCAAAAAGCGTTCCCAGTATAGCAATCAGCCCCAGCATTTT.

The rearrangement uses TRBV6-2 or TRBV6-3 and TRBJ2-4, with D maybe TRBD2 (6 bases). Trimming shortened V by 5 bases and J by 8 bases, and 16 bases separated the two germline ends. Germline loops: CDR1 MNHEY, CDR2 SVGEGT. This CDR3 spans 14 amino acids. Written as DNA, the CDR3 is TGTGCCAGCAGTGGAGGACTGACGGGGGACATTCAGTACTTC. Its protein is CASSGGLTGDIQYF.

The chain recombines TRBV11-2 with TRBJ1-1; unclear D gene. In germline, CDR1 is SGHAT, CDR2 FQNNGV. CDR3 size: 15 residues. V was cut by 2 bases and J by 1 base, with 11 bases left in between. CDR3 sequence: CASSLRADSNTEAFF. CDR3 nucleotide sequence: TGTGCCAGCAGCTTAAGGGCAGATTCGAACACTGAAGCTTTCTTT.

The chain joins TRBV20-1 to TRBJ2-7; D is perhaps TRBD2 (6 bases). CDR3 length: 14 amino acids. Deletions cut 0 bases from V and 2 bases from J, with 11 bases between. CDR1 and CDR2 from the germline V gene are DFQATT and SNEGSKA (reference sequence). The CDR3: CSARESGLTYEQYF. DNA of the CDR3: TGCAGTGCTAGAGAATCGGGACTCACCTACGAGCAGTACTTC.

As concerns this clonotype: One end of the junction fails to match germline, which may point to a read error. The V call is TRBV27, the J call TRBJ2-5, with TRBD2 matching 13 bases. This CDR3 region has 12 residues. Germline lookup yields CDR1 MNHEY and CDR2 SMNVEV (reference sequence). Written as DNA, the CDR3 is TGCACTAGCGGGAGGGCCGGGGAGACCCAGTACTTC. It codes for CTSGRAGETQYF.

Points on this clonotype: Just one base apart from a much larger clone, this may be a read error. The J gene is TRBJ2-1, the V gene TRBV12-3 or TRBV12-4; TRBD2 might be the D (5 bases). The CDR3 runs to 16 residues. Trimming removed 5 bases from V and 6 bases from J, with 20 bases in between. The CDR3 spells CASSHPGNKIRNEQFF. In DNA form, the CDR3 reads TGTGCCAGCAGTCATCCCGGGAACAAGATCCGCAATGAGCAGTTCTTC.

Of note for this clonotype: At one end, the junction sequence differs from germline, possibly due to a read error. The J gene is TRBJ2-3, the V gene TRBV5-1, with TRBD1 matching over 11 bases. The CDR3 has 17 residues. The germline CDR1 and CDR2 sequences are SGHRS and YFSETQ. The CDR3 DNA is TGCGCCAGCAGCTTAGGGACAGGGGGAACCGACACAGCTACGCAGTATTTT. Protein product: CASSLGTGGTDTATQYF.

There are a few counts of this clonotype. The gene calls are TRBV20-1 and TRBJ2-3, with D uncertain. The CDR3 has 16 amino acids. Trimming stripped 6 bases from V and 1 base from J, with 20 bases between. Germline V gene sequence: CDR1 DFQATT, CDR2 SNEGSKA (reference sequence). This CDR3 reads CSAWLTRGFGTDTQYF. The CDR3 coding sequence is TGCAGTGCGTGGCTAACCCGTGGATTCGGCACAGATACGCAGTATTTT.

On this clonotype: Because the CDR3 is missing its conserved closing phenylalanine or tryptophan, this is likely a read error. The DNA is left out, because the CDR3 cannot be placed on it with certainty; the CDR3 is given as TCRdb lists it. The chain links TRBV21-1 to TRBJ2-1; the table's D gene call, TRBD2, was not cross checked with the DNA. TRBV21-1 is reported as a pseudogene. The CDR3 spans 18 amino acids, including both terminal residues. The CDR3 loop reads CASSKAYFWVGLAMSSSS.

The chain links TRBV29-1 to TRBJ2-3, with D tentatively TRBD1 or TRBD2 (5 bases each). CDR3 length equals 18 residues. Germline V gene lookup returns CDR1 SQVTM and CDR2 ANQGSEA. V dropped 0 bases and J dropped 1 base, with 20 bases sitting between them. The CDR3 protein is CSVEDLIGQGAGTDTQYF. The CDR3 region has the DNA TGCAGCGTTGAAGATTTGATTGGGCAGGGAGCGGGCACAGATACGCAGTATTTT.

A note on this clonotype: Mismatch with germline at one junction end may stem from a read error. The V call is TRBV15, the J call TRBJ2-3; D is unclear. Germline V gene lookup returns CDR1 LNHNV and CDR2 YYDKDF (reference sequence). CDR3 length equals 13 residues. The CDR3, as DNA: TGTGCCTCCAGCGCTATGGCGACGGATACGCAGTATTTT. This sequence encodes CASSAMATDTQYF.

This clonotype was detected only once. This chain connects TRBV12-3 or TRBV12-4 to TRBJ2-7; 7 bases match TRBD1. CDR3 size: 12 residues. V was clipped by 5 bases and J by 10 bases; unmatched bases: 8. CDR3 in DNA: TGTGCCAGCAGTCTTCCCGGACAGGTTCAGTACTTC. This sequence encodes CASSLPGQVQYF.

This clonotype was observed a few times. The rearrangement joins TRBV29-1 to TRBJ1-1; no definite D call. The CDR3 contains 12 residues. Per germline, CDR1 SQVTM and CDR2 ANQGSEA. V lost 3 bases and J lost 5, with 10 bases in between. In nucleotides, the CDR3 is TGCAGCGTTGATAGGGAGGTGACTGAAGCTTTCTTT. This encodes CSVDREVTEAFF.

The V gene is TRBV24-1, the J gene TRBJ2-1; TRBD2 might be the D (5 bases). This CDR3 is 15 amino acids long. CDR1 KGHDR and CDR2 SFDVKD come from the germline V gene. V was clipped by 0 bases and J by 5 bases, with 10 bases between them. CDR3 loop: CATSDLKGVHNEQFF. CDR3 in DNA: TGTGCCACCAGTGATTTGAAGGGAGTACACAATGAGCAGTTCTTC.

The rearrangement joins TRBV2 to TRBJ2-3, with TRBD2 matching over 14 bases. Per germline, CDR1 SNHLY and CDR2 FYNNEI. CDR3 length: 18 amino acids. The V gene end was trimmed by 6 bases and the J gene end by 2 bases; junction bases not matched to a gene: 10. CDR3 sequence: CASSKRTSGRSPTDTQYF. DNA for the CDR3: TGTGCCAGCAGCAAAAGGACTAGCGGGAGGTCTCCCACAGATACGCAGTATTTT. The full variable domain, in which reference TRBV2 and TRBJ2-3 provide the parts outside the CDR3, is EPEVTQTPSHQVTQMGQEVILRCVPISNHLYFYWYRQILGQKVEFLVSFYNNEISEKSEIFDDQFSVERPDGSNFTLKIRSTKLEDSAMYFCASSKRTSGRSPTDTQYFGPGTRLTVL.